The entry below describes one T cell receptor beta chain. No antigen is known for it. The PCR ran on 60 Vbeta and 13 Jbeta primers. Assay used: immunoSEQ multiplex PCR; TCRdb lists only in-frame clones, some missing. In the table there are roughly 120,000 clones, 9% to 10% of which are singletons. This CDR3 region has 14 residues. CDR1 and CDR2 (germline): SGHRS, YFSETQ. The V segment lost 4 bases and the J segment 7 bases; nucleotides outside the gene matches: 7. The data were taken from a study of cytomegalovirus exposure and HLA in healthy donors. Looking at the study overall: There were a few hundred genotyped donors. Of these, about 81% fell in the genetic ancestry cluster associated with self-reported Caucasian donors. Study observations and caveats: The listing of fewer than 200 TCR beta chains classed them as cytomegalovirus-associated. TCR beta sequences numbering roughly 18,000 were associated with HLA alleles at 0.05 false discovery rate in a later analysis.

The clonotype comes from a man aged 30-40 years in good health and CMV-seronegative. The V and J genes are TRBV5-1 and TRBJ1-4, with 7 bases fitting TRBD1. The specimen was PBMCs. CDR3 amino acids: CASSADRPIEKLFF. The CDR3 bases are TGCGCCAGCAGCGCGGACAGGCCCATTGAAAAACTGTTTTTT.